The following is a T cell receptor (beta chain) sequence with its context. The antigen remains undetermined. The data were taken from a study of T cells after yellow fever vaccination. Whole-study findings and limits: When the response was secondary, it was weaker but reached its peak faster, day 5 versus 15.

V was trimmed by 0 bases and J by 2 bases, leaving 9 bases between them. This CDR3 comprises 15 residues. CDR1 is SGHDN, CDR2 FVKESK, per germline. Via MiXCR, TCRdb re-called the 5' RACE reads, giving one row per CDR3 protein. The sample lists more than 250,000 distinct CDR3 sequences; 6.8% were seen once. The input for sequencing was PBMCs, taken 35 to 50 days after the first yellow fever vaccination. The TCR originated in a man between 18 and 35 years old who received the YFV17D yellow fever vaccine. The V gene is TRBV14, the J gene TRBJ2-3; weak D call: TRBD2 (5 bases). The CDR3 coding sequence is TGTGCCAGCAGCCAAGACGGGGTTTCCACAGATACGCAGTATTTT. This codes for CASSQDGVSTDTQYF.